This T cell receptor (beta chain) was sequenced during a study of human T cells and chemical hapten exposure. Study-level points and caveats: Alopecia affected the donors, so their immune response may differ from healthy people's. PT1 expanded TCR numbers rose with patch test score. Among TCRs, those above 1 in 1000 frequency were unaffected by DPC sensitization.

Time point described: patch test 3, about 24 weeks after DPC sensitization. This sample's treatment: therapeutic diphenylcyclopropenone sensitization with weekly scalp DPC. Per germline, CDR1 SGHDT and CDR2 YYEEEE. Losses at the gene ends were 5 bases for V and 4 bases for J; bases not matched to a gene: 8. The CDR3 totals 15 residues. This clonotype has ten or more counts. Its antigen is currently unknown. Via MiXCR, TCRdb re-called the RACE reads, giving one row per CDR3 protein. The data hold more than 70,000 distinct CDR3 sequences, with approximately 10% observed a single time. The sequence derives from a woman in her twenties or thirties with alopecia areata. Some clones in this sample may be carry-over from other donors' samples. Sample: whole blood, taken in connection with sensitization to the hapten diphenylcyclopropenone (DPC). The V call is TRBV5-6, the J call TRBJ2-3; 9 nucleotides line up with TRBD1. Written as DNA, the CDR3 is TGTGCCAGCAGTTATGGACAGGGGTTGGCAGATACGCAGTATTTT. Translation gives CASSYGQGLADTQYF.